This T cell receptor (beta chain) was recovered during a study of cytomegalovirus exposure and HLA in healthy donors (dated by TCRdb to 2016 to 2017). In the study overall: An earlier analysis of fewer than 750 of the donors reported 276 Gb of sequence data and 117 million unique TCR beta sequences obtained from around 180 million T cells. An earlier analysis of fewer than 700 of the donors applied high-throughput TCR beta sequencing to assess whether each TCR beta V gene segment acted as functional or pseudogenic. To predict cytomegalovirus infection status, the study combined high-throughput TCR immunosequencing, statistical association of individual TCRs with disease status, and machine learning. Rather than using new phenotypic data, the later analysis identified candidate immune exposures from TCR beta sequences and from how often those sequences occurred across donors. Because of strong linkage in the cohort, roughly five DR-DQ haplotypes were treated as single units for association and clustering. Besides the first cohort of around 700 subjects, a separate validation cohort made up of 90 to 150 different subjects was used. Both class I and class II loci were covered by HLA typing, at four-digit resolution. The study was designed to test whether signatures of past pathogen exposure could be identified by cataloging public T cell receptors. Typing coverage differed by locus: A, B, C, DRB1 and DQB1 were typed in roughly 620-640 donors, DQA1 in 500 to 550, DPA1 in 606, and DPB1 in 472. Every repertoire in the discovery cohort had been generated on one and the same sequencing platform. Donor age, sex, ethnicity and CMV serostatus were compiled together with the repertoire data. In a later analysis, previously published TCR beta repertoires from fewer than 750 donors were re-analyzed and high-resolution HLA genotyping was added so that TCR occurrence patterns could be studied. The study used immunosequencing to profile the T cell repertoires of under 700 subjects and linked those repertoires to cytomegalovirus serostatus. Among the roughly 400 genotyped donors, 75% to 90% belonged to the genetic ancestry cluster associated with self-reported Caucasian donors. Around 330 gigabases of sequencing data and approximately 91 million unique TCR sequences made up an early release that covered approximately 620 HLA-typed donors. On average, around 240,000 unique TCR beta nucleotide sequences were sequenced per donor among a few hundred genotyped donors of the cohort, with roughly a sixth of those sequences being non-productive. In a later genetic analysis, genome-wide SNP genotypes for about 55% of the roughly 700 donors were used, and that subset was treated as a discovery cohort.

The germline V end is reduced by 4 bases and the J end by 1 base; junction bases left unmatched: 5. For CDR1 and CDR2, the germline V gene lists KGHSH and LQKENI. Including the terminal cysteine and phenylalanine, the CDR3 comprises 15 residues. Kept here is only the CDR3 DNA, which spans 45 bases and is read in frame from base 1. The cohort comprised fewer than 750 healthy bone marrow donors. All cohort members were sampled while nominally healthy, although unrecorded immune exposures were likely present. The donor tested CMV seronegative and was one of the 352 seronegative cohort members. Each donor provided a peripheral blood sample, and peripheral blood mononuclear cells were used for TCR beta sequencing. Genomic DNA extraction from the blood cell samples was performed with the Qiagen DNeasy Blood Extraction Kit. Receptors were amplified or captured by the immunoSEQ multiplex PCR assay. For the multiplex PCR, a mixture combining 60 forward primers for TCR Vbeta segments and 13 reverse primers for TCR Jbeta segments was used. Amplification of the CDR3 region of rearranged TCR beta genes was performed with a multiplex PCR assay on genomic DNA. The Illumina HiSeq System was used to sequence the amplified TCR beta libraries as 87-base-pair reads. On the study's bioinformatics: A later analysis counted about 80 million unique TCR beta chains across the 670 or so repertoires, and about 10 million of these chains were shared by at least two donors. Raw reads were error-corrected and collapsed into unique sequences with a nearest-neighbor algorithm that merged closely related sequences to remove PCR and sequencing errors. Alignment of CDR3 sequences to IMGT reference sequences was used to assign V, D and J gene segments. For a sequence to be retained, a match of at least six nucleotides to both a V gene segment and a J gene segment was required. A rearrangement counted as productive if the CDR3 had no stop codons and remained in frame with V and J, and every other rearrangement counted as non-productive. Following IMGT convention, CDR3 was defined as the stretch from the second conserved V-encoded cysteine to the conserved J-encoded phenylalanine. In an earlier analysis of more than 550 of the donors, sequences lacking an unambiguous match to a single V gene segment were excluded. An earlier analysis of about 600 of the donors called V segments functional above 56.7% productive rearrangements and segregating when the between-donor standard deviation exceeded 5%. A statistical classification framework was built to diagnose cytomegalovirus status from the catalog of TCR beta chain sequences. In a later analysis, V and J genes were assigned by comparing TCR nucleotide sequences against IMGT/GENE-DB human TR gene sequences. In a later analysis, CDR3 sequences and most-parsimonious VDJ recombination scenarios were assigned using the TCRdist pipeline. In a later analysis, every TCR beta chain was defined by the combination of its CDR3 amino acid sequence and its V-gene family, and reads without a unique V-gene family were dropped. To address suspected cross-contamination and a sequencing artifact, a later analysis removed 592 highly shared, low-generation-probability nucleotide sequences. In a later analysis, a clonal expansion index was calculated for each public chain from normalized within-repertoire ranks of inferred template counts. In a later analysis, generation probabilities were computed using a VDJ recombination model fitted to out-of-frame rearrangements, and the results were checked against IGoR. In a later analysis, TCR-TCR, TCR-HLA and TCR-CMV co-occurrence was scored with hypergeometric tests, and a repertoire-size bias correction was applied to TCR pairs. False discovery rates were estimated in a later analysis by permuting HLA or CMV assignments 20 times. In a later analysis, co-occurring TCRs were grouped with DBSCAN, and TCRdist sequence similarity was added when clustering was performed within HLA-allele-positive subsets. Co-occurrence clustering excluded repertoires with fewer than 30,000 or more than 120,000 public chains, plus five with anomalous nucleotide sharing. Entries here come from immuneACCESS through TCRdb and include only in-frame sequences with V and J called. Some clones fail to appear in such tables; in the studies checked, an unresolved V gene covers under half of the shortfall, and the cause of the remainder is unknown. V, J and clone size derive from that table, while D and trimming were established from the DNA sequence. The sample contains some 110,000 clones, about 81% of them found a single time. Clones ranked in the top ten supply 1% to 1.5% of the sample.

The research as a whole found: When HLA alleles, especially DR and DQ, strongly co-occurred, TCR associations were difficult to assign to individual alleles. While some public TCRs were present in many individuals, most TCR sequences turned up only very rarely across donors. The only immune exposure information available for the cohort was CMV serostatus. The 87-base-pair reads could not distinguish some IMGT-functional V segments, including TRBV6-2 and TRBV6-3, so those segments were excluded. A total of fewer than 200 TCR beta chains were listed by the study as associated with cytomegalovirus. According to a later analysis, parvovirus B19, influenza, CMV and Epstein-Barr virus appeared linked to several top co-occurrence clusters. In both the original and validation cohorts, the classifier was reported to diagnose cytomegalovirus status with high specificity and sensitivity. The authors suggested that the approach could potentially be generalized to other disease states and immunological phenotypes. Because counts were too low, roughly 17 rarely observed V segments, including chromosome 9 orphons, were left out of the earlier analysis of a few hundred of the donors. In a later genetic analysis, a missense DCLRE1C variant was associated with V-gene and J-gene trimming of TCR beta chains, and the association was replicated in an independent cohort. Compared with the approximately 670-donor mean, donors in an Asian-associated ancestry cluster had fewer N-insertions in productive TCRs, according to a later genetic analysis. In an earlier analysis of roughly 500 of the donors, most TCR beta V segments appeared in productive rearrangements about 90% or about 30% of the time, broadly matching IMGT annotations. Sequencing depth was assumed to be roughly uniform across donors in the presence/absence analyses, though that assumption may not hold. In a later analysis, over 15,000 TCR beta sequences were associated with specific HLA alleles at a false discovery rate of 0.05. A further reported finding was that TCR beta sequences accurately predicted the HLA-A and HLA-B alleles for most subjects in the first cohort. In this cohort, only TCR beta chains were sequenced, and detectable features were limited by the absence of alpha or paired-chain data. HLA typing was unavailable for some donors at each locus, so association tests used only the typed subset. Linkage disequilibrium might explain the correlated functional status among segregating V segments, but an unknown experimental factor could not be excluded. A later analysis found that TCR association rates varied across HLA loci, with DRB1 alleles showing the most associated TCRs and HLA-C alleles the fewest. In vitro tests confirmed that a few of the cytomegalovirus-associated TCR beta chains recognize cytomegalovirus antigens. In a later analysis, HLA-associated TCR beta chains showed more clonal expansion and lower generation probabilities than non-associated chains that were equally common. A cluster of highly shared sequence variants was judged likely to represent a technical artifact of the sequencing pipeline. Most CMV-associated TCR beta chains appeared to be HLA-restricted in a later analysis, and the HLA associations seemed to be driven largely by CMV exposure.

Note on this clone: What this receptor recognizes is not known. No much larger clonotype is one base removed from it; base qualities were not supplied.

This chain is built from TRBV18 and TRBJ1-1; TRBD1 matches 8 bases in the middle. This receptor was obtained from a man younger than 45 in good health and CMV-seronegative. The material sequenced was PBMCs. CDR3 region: CASSLQGVTNTEAFF. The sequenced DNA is TGTGCCAGCTCACTACAGGGGGTAACGAACACTGAAGCTTTCTTT.